This T cell receptor beta chain was obtained from a study of CD8+ T cells in alopecia areata. Stated treatment: oral pan-JAK inhibitor, 5-10 mg twice daily. For this clone: At one boundary the junction diverges from the germline segment, which might be a read error.

Extracted RNA was reverse transcribed, and the resulting cDNA served as sequencing template. Repertoires were generated with immunoSEQ multiplex PCR, while TCRdb's copy carries only in-frame clones and drops some. Here the sample spans around 160,000 clones, 55% to 75% being singletons. This sample comprised CD4+ T cells sorted from blood, obtained at week 24, from a patient treated with tofacitinib. This TCR was sampled from a human donor with alopecia areata.

The CDR3 sequence is CASSQTYVQYF. CDR3 coding DNA: TGTGCCAGCAGCCAGACCTACGTGCAGTACTTC. V and J are TRBV6-1 and TRBJ2-7, with D uncertain. This CDR3 comprises 11 residues. The germline CDR1 and CDR2 sequences are MNHNS and SASEGT.